The clone carrying this T cell receptor (beta chain) was observed once. The data stem from a study of T cell changes during pregnancy in multiple sclerosis. The CDR3 is 19 amino acids. V lost 0 bases to trimming and J lost 6 bases; unmatched junction nucleotides: 16. CDR1 and CDR2 from the germline V gene are LGHNA and YSLEER. Only in-frame clones appear in the TCRdb table, and some are missing; sequencing was by immunoSEQ multiplex PCR. The table lists tens of thousands of clones, 90% to 95% of them singletons. V is TRBV4-3 and J is TRBJ2-1; 8 bases match TRBD1. Sequencing used peripheral blood, obtained after pregnancy. The receptor comes from a female donor with multiple sclerosis, enrolled in a pregnancy study. This CDR3 is CASSQDWSQGASFSNEQFF. CDR3 nucleotides: TGCGCCAGCAGCCAAGATTGGAGTCAGGGGGCGAGTTTTAGCAATGAGCAGTTCTTC.